This passage covers 9 T cell receptor beta chains from one sample sequenced in a study of blood T cell repertoires in COVID-19. TCRdb keeps only in-frame clones here, not all; method: immunoSEQ multiplex PCR. The sample holds a few hundred thousand clones, 75% to 90% seen once. The sample taken for sequencing was peripheral blood. The source of these receptors is a woman aged 40 to 50 who had recovered from COVID-19.

This clone was detected once. The chain joins TRBV5-5 to TRBJ1-1; D gene ambiguous. The V end was cut by 4 bases, the J end by 0 bases, with 16 bases between. The CDR3 spans 16 residues. Germline CDR1 SGHKS, CDR2 YYEKEE (reference sequence). CDR3 amino acids: CASSLIAGQVNTEAFF. The CDR3 bases are TGTGCCAGCAGCCTTATCGCCGGCCAGGTGAACACTGAAGCTTTCTTT.

Here the CDR3 reads CAVRQGTGNTIYF. DNA of the CDR3: TGTGCCGTTCGACAGGGTACTGGAAACACCATATATTTT. This rearrangement joins TRBV6-5 to TRBJ1-3, with 7 bases lining up with TRBD1. V was pared by 11 bases and J by 2 bases, with 6 bases of the junction left unmatched. This CDR3 has 13 amino acids. Germline lookup yields CDR1 MNHEY and CDR2 SVGAGI.

This clone was observed once. This chain links TRBV7-9 with TRBJ2-7, with 7 bases aligning to TRBD2. J gave up 2 bases and V 8 bases, and 3 bases lay outside the gene matches. The CDR3 has 12 residues. CDR1 and CDR2 from the germline V gene are SEHNR and FQNEAQ (reference sequence). CDR3 coding DNA: TGTGCCAGCTCGCGGGAGACCTACGAGCAGTACTTC. Its protein is CASSRETYEQYF. Full variable domain (missing parts from reference TRBV7-9 and TRBJ2-7): DTGVSQNPRHKITKRGQNVTFRCDPISEHNRLYWYRQTLGQGPEFLTYFQNEAQLEKSRLLSDRFSAERPKGSFSTLEIQRTEQGDSAMYLCASSRETYEQYFGPGTRLTVT.

This sequence joins TRBV5-5 and TRBJ2-1; D remains unclear. Trimming stripped 4 bases from V and 6 bases from J, with 17 bases between. CDR1 SGHKS and CDR2 YYEKEE come from the germline V gene (reference sequence). This CDR3 has 15 amino acids. The CDR3 DNA reads as TGTGCCAGCAGCGTCGATTGGGCAAACTTCAATGAGCAGTTCTTC. Protein: CASSVDWANFNEQFF. Full variable domain (rest looked up from reference TRBV5-5 and TRBJ2-1): DAGVTQSPTHLIKTRGQQVTLRCSPISGHKSVSWYQQVLGQGPQFIFQYYEKEERGRGNFPDRFSARQFPNYSSELNVNALLLGDSALYLCASSVDWANFNEQFFGPGTRLTVL.

The V and J genes are TRBV3-1 (or the pseudogene TRBV3-2) and TRBJ2-3; 13 bases are a match to TRBD2. The CDR3 length is 16 residues. The germline gives CDR1 LGHDT, CDR2 YNNKEL (reference sequence). V lost 4 bases, J lost 6 bases, and 7 bases stayed unmatched. CDR3 in amino acids: CASSLGLAGAGDTQYF. For the CDR3, the DNA is TGTGCCAGCAGCCTCGGACTAGCGGGAGCTGGCGATACGCAGTATTTT.

The chain combines TRBV3-1 (or the pseudogene TRBV3-2) with TRBJ1-2; D is unresolved. This CDR3 spans 12 amino acids. Trimming pared 10 bases from V and 0 bases from J, leaving 9 bases between. Looked up from germline, CDR1 is LGHDT and CDR2 is YNNKEL (reference sequence). CDR3 sequence (DNA): TGTGCCACCCGATTAGCTAACTATGGCTACACCTTC. This encodes CATRLANYGYTF.

V gene TRBV7-2 combines with J gene TRBJ1-1; D possibly corresponds to TRBD1 (5 bases). CDR1 and CDR2 from the germline V gene are SGHTA and FQGNSA. The CDR3 length is 12 residues. Trimming took 2 bases from V and 4 from J, leaving 5 bases between them. CDR3 residues: CASSLRGTEAFF. DNA of the CDR3: TGTGCCAGCAGCTTAAGGGGCACTGAAGCTTTCTTT.

V and J are TRBV15 and TRBJ2-7; 11 bases are a match to TRBD1. Germline CDR1 is LNHNV and CDR2 is YYDKDF (reference sequence). The length of the CDR3 is 15 residues. V was clipped by 5 bases and J by 6 bases; unmatched bases: 9. CDR3: CATSQSGDRGTEQYF. The DNA of the CDR3 is TGTGCCACCAGCCAAAGTGGGGACAGGGGGACCGAGCAGTACTTC.

This clone was recorded only once. CDR3 coding DNA: TGTGCCAGCAGCCAAGAACAGGCAACCGGGTATAATGAAAAACTGTTTTTT. Its translation is CASSQEQATGYNEKLFF. The J gene is TRBJ1-4, the V gene TRBV3-1 (or the pseudogene TRBV3-2); TRBD1 might be the D (5 bases). Germline V lookup: CDR1 LGHDT, CDR2 YNNKEL (reference sequence). CDR3 length equals 17 residues. V shed 0 bases and J shed 4 bases, with 15 bases lying between them.